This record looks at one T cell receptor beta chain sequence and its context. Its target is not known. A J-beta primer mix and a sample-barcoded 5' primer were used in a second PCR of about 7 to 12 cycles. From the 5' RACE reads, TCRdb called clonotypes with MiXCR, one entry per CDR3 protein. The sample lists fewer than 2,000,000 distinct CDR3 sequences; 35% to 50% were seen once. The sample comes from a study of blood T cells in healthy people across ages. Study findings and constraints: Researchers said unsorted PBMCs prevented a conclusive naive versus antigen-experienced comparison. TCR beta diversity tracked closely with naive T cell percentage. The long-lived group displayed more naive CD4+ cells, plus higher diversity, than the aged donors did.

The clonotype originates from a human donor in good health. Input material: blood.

CDR3 amino acids: CSARAGGAGELFF. The CDR3 DNA follows: TGCAGTGCTAGAGCTGGCGGGGCCGGGGAGCTGTTTTTT. The chain has TRBV20-1 and TRBJ2-2; possibly TRBD2 for D (6 bases). The CDR3 is 13 amino acids. V was shortened by 1 base and J by 6 bases, with 9 bases between the two germline ends. Germline V gives CDR1 DFQATT, CDR2 SNEGSKA (reference sequence).